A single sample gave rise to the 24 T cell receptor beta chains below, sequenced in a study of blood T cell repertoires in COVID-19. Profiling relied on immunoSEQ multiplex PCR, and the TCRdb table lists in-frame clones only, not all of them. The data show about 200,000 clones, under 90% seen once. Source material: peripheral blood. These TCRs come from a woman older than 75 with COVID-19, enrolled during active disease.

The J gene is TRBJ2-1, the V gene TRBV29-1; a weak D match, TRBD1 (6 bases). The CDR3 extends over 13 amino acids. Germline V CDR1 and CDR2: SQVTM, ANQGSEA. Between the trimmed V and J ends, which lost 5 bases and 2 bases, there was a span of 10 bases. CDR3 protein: CSVFAGAYNEQFF. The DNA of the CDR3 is TGCAGCGTTTTCGCAGGGGCCTACAATGAGCAGTTCTTC.

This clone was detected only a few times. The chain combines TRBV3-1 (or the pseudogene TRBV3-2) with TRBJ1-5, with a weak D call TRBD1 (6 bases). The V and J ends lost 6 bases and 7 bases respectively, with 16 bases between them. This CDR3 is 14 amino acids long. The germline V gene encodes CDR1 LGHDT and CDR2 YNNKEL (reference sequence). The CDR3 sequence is CASSPQGTGQPQHF. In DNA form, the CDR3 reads TGTGCCAGCAGTCCGCAGGGGACGGGGCAGCCCCAGCATTTT.

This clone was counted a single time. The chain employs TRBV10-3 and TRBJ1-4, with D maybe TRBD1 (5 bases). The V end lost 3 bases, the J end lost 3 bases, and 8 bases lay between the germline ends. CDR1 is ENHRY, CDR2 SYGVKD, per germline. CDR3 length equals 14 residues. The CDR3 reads CAISEVQANEKLFF. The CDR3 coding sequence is TGTGCCATCAGTGAAGTACAGGCTAATGAAAAACTGTTTTTT.

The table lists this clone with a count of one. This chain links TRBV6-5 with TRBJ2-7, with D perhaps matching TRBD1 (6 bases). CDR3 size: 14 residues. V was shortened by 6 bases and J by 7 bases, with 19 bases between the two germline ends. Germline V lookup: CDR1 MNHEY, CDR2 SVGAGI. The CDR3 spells CASRRTEGFGEQYF. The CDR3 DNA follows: TGTGCCAGCAGAAGGACAGAAGGATTCGGGGAGCAGTACTTC.

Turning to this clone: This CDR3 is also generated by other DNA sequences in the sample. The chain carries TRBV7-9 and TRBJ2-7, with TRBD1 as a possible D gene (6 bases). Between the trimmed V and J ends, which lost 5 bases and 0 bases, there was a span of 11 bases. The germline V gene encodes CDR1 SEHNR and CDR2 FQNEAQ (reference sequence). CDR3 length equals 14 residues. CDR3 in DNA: TGTGCCAGCAGCCCGACAGGAAGCTCCTACGAGCAGTACTTC. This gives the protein CASSPTGSSYEQYF. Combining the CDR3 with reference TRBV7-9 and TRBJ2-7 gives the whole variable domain DTGVSQNPRHKITKRGQNVTFRCDPISEHNRLYWYRQTLGQGPEFLTYFQNEAQLEKSRLLSDRFSAERPKGSFSTLEIQRTEQGDSAMYLCASSPTGSSYEQYFGPGTRLTVT.

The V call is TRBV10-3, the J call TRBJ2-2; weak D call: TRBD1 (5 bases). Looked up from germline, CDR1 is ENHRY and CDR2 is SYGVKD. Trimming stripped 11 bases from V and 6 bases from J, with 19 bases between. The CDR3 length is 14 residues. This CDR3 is CAVSLQGRAGELFF. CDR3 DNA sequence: TGTGCCGTTTCTCTCCAGGGCCGGGCCGGGGAGCTGTTTTTT.

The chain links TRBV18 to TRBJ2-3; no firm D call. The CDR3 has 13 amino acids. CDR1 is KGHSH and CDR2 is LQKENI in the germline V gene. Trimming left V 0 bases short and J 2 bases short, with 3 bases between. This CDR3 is CASSPPLTDTQYF. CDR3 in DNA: TGTGCCAGCTCACCACCTCTCACAGATACGCAGTATTTT.

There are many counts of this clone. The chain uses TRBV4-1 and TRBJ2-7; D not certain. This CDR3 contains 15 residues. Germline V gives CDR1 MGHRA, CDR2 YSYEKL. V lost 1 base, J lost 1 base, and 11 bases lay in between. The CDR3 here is CASSQVPGASYEQYF. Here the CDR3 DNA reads TGCGCCAGCAGCCAAGTTCCAGGTGCATCCTACGAGCAGTACTTC.

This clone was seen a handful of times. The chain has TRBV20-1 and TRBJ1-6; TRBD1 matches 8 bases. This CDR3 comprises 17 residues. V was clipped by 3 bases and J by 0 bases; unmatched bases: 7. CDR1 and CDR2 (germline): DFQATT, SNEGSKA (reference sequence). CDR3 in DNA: TGCAGTGCTAGTGACCGGGACAGGAGCTCCTATAATTCACCCCTCCACTTT. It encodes CSASDRDRSSYNSPLHF.

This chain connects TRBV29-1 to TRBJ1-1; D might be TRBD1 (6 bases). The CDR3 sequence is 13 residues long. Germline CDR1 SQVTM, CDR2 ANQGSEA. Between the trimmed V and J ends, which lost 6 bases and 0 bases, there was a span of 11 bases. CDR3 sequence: CSVRQDLNTEAFF. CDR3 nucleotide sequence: TGCAGCGTCCGACAGGATTTGAACACTGAAGCTTTCTTT.

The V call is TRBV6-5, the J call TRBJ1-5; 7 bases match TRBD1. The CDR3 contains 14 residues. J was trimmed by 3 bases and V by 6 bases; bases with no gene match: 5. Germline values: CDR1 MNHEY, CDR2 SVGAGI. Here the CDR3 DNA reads TGTGCCAGCAGCCTGGACAGGATCAATCAGCCCCAGCATTTT. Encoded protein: CASSLDRINQPQHF.

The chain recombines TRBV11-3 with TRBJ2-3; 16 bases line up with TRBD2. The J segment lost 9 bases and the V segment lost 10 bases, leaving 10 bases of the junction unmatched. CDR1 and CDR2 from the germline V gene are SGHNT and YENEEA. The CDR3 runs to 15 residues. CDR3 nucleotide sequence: TGTGCCACCTCCCCTCCGGGACTAGCGGGAGGGACGCAGTATTTT. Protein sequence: CATSPPGLAGGTQYF.

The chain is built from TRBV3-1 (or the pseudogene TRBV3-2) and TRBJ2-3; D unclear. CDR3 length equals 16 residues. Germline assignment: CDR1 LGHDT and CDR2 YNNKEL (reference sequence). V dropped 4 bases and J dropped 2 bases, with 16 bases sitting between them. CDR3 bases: TGTGCCAGCAGCCCGACAATCCCGCATTCCACAGATACGCAGTATTTT. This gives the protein CASSPTIPHSTDTQYF.

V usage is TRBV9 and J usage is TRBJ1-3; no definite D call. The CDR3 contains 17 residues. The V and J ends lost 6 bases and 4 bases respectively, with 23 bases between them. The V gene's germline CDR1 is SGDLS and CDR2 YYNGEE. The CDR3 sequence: CASILDTTVAGGNTIYF. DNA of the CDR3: TGTGCCAGCATCCTAGATACGACCGTGGCCGGGGGAAACACCATATATTTT.

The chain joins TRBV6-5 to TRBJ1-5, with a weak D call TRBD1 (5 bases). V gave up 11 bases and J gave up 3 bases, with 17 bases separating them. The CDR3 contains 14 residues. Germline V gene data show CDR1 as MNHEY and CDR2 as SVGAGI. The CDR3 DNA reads TGTGCCCACTCGGGGGGTCCACTCAATCAGCCCCAGCATTTT. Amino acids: CAHSGGPLNQPQHF.

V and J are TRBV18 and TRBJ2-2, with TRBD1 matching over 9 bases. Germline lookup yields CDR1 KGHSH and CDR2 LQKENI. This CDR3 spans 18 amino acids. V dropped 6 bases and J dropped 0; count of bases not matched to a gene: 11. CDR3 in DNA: TGTGCCAGCTCGTTTGGGACAGGGCGGTTCGCGAACACCGGGGAGCTGTTTTTT. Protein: CASSFGTGRFANTGELFF.

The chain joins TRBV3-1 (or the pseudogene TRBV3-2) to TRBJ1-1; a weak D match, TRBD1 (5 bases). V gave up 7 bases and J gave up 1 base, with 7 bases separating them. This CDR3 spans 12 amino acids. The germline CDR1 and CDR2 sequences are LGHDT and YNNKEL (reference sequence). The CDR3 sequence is CASTRGNTEAFF. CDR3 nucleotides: TGTGCCAGCACTAGGGGGAACACTGAAGCTTTCTTT.

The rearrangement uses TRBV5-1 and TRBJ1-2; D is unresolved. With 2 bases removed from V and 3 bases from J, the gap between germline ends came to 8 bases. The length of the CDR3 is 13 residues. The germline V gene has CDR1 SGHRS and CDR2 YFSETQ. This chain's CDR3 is CASSFSPDYGYTF. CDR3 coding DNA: TGCGCCAGCAGCTTCTCTCCCGACTATGGCTACACCTTC.

DNA for the CDR3: TGTGCCACCAGTGATTTGCCCAGTCTCGGGGCAGATACGCAGTATTTT. As protein: CATSDLPSLGADTQYF. The rearrangement uses TRBV24-1 and TRBJ2-3, with D tentatively TRBD2 (5 bases). Per germline, CDR1 KGHDR and CDR2 SFDVKD. V was cut by 0 bases and J by 4 bases, with 13 bases left in between. The CDR3 extends over 16 amino acids.

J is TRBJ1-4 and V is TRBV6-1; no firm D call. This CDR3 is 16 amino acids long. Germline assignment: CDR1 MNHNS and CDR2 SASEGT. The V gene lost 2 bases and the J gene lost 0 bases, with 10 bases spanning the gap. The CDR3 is CASSEFGGATNEKLFF. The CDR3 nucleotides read TGTGCCAGCAGTGAATTCGGCGGGGCAACTAATGAAAAACTGTTTTTT.

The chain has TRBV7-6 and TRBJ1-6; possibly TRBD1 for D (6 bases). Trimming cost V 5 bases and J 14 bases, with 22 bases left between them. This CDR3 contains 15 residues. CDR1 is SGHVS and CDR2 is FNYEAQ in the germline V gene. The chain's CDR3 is CASSPSDSGGGALHF. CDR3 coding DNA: TGTGCCAGCAGCCCATCGGACAGTGGTGGTGGGGCCCTCCACTTT. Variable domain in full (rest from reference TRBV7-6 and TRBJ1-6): GAGVSQSPRYKVTKRGQDVALRCDPISGHVSLYWYRQALGQGPEFLTYFNYEAQQDKSGLPNDRFSAERPEGSISTLTIQRTEQRDSAMYRCASSPSDSGGGALHFGNGTRLTVT.

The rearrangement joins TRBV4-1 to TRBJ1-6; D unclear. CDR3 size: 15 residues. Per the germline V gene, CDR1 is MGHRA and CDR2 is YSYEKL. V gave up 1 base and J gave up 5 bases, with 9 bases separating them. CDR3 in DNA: TGCGCCAGCAGCCAAGTCGGGTCAAATAATTCACCCCTCCACTTT. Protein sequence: CASSQVGSNNSPLHF.

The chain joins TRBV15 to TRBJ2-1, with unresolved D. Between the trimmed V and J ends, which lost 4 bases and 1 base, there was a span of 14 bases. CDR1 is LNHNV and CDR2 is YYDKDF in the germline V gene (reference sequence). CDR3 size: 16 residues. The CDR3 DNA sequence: TGTGCCACCAGCATAACCCCTCCTAGGTCCTACAATGAGCAGTTCTTC. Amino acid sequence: CATSITPPRSYNEQFF.

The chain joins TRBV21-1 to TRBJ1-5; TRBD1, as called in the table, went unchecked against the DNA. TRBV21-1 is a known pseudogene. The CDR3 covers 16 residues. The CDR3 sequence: CASSPRGRGRNQPQHF. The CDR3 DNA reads TGTGCCAGCAGCCCCAGGGGGCGAGGGAGAAATCAGCCCCAGCATTTT.